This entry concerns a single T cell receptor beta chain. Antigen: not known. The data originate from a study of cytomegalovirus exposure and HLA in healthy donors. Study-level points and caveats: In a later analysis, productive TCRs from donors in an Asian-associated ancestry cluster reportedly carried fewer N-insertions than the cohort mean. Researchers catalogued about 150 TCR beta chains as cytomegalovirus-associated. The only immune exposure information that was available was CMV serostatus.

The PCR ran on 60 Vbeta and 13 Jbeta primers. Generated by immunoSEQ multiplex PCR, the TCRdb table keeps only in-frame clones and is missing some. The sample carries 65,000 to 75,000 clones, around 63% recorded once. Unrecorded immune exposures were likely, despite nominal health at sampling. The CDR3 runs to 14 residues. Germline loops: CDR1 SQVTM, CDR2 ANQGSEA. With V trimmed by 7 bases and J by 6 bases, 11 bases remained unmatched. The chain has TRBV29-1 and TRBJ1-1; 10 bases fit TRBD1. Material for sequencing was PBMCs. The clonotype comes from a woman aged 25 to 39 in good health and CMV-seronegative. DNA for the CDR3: TGCAGCGCCCGACCGGGACAGGGGTACGCTGAAGCTTTCTTT. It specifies CSARPGQGYAEAFF.